A selection of T cell receptor beta chains follows, all from one sample in a study of blood T cell repertoires in COVID-19. Measured with immunoSEQ multiplex PCR; TCRdb has only the in-frame clones, and not every one. The table records around 310,000 clones, under 90% of them present only once. Sequencing input: PBMCs or T cells enriched from blood (not recorded which). Every receptor here comes from a woman under 40 who had recovered from COVID-19. Both conserved end residues are trimmed from each CDR3. A clone size is listed for some rows: how often the clone was seen (once, few, many), or a class if it is expanded.

clone_size	cdr3_length	v_call	j_call	cdr3_aa
.	13	TRBV5-5	TRBJ2-5	ASSLGRQGGETQY
.	11	TRBV19	TRBJ2-5	ATSAGIQETQY
.	13	TRBV5-1	TRBJ1-4	ASRGQLATNEKLF
.	12	TRBV19	TRBJ1-1	ASSPTTGGRRAF
once	10	TRBV6-6	TRBJ2-1	ASRGGNNEQF
.	13	TRBV28	TRBJ1-5	ASSLVGGSRQPQH
.	13	TRBV11-2	TRBJ2-7	ASSLPGTSSYEQY
.	12	TRBV3-1/TRBV3-2	TRBJ2-5	ASSHRTGMETQY
.	11	TRBV6-5	TRBJ2-7	ATSKGLAGEQY
.	13	TRBV4-1	TRBJ1-2	ASSQAARRLWGYT
.	12	TRBV27	TRBJ2-1	ASTYRAGYNEQF
.	13	TRBV10-3	TRBJ2-3	AISEMAGRTDTQY